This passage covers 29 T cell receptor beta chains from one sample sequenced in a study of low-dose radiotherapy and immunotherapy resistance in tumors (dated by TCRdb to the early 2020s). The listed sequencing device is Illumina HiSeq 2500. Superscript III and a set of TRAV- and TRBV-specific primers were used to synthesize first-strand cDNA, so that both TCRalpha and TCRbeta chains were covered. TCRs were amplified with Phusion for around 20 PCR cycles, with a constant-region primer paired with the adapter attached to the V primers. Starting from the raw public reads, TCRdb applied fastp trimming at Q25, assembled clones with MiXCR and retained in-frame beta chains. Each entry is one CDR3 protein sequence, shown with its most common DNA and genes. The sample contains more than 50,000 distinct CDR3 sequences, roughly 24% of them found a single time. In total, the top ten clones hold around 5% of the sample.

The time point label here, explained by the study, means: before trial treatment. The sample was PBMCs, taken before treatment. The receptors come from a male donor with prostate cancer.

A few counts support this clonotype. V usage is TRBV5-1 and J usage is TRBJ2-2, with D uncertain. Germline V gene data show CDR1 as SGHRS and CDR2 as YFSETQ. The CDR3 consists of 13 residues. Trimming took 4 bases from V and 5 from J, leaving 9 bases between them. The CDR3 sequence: CASSPDSTGELFF. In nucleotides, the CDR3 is TGCGCCAGCAGCCCAGACTCTACCGGGGAGCTGTTTTTT.

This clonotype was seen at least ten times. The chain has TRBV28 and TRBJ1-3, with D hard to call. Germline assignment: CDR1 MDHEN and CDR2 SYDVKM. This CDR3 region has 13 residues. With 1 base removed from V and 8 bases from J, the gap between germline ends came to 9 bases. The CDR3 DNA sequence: TGTGCCAGCAGTTTATCCCACGGGTACACCATATATTTT. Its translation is CASSLSHGYTIYF.

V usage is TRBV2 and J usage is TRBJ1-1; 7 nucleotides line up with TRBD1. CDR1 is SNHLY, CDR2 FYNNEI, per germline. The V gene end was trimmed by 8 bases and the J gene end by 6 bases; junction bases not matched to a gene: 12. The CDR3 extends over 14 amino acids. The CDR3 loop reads CASRVTGVTAEAFF. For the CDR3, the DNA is TGTGCCAGCCGAGTTACAGGGGTCACCGCTGAAGCTTTCTTT.

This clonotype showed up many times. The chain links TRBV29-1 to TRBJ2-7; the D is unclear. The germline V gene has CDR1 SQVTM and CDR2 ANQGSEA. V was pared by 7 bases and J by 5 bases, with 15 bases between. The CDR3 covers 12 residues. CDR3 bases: TGCAGCGCCACTGGAGTCACCCACGAGCAGTACTTC. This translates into CSATGVTHEQYF.

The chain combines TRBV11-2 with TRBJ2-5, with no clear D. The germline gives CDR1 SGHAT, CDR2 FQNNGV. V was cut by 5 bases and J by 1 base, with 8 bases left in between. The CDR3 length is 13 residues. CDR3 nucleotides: TGTGCCAGCAGCCTTCAGGTCCAAGAGACCCAGTACTTC. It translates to CASSLQVQETQYF.

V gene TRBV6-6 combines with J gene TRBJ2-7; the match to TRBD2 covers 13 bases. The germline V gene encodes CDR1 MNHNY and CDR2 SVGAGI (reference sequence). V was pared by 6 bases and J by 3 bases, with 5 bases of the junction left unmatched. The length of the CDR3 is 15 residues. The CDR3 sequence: CASSRGLAGIYEQYF. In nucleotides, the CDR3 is TGTGCCAGCAGCCGGGGACTAGCGGGGATCTACGAGCAGTACTTC.

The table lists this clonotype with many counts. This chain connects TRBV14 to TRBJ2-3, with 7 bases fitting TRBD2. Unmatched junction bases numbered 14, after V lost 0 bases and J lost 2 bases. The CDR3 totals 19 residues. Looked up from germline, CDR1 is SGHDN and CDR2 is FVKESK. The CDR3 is CASSQDNPRAGAVTDTQYF. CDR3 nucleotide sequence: TGTGCCAGCAGCCAAGATAATCCGCGGGCGGGAGCCGTCACAGATACGCAGTATTTT. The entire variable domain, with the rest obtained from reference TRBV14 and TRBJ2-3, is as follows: EAGVTQFPSHSVIEKGQTVTLRCDPISGHDNLYWYRRVMGKEIKFLLHFVKESKQDESGMPNNRFLAERTGGTYSTLKVQPAELEDSGVYFCASSQDNPRAGAVTDTQYFGPGTRLTVL.

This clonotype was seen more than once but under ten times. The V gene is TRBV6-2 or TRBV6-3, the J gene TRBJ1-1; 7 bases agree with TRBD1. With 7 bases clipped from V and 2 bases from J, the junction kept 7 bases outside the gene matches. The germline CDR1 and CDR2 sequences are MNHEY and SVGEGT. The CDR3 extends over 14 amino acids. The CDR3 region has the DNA TGTGCCAGCACCCCGACAGGGAAAAACACTGAAGCTTTCTTT. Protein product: CASTPTGKNTEAFF.

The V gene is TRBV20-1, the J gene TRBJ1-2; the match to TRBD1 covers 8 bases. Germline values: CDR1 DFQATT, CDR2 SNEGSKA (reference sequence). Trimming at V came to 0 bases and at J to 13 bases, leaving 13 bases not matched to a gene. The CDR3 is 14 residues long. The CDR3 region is CSARDIGRGRFITF. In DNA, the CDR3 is TGCAGTGCTAGAGACATAGGCAGGGGGCGGTTTATCACCTTC.

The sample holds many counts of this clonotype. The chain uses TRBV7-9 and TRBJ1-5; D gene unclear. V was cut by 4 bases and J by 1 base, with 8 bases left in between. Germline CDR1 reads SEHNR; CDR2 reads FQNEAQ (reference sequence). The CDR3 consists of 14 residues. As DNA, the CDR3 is TGTGCCAGCAGCTCGGACGGGAGCAATCAGCCCCAGCATTTT. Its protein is CASSSDGSNQPQHF.

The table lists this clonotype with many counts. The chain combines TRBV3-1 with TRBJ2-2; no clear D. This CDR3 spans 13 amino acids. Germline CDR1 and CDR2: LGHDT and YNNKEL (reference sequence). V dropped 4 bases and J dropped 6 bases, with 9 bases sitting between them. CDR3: CASSPLSSGELFF. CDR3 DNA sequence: TGTGCCAGCAGCCCTCTTTCGTCCGGGGAGCTGTTTTTT.

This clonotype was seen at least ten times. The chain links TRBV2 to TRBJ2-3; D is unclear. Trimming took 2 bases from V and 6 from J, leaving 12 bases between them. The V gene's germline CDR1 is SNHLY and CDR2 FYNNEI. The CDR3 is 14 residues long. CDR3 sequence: CASSEIGPQDTQYF. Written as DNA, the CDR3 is TGTGCCAGCAGTGAAATTGGGCCCCAGGATACGCAGTATTTT.

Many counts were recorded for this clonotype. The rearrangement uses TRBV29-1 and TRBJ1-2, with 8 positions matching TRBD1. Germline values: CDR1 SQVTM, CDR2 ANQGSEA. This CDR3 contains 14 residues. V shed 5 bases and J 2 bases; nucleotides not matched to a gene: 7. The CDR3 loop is CSVITGQENYGYTF. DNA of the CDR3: TGCAGCGTTATTACGGGACAGGAGAACTATGGCTACACCTTC.

The CDR3 DNA sequence: TGTGCCAGCAGCTTAGTTACGGGGGGGGGCACAGATACGCAGTATTTT. It specifies CASSLVTGGGTDTQYF. The chain employs TRBV7-2 and TRBJ2-3; TRBD2 matches 8 bases. Germline V CDR1 and CDR2: SGHTA, FQGNSA. V shed 1 base, J shed 1 base, and the junction held 4 bases outside the gene matches. This CDR3 has 16 amino acids.

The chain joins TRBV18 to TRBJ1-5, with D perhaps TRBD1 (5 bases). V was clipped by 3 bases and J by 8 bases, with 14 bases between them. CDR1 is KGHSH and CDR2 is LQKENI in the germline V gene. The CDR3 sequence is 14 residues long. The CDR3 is CASSPRQFGEPQHF. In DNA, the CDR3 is TGTGCCAGCTCACCCCGACAGTTTGGCGAGCCCCAGCATTTT.

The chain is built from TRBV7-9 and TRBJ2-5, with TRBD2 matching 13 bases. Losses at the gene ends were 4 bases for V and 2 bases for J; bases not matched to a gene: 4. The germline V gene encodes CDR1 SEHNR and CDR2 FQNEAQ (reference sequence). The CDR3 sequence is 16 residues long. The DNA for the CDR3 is TGTGCCAGCAGCTCCGGACTAGCGGGAGTACAAGAGACCCAGTACTTC. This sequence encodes CASSSGLAGVQETQYF.

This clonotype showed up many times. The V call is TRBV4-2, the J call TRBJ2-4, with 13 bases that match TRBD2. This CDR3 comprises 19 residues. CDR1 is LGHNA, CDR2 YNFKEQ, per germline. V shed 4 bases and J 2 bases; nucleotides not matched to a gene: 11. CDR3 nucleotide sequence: TGTGCCAGCAGCCCGGAACTAGCGGGGGGGTTTAGAACCAAAAACATTCAGTACTTC. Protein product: CASSPELAGGFRTKNIQYF.

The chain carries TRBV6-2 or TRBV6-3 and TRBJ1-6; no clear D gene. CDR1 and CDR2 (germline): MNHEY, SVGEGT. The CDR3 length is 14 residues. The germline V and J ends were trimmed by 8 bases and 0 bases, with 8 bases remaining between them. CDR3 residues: CASGVSSYNSPLHF. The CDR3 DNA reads TGTGCCAGCGGGGTGAGCTCCTATAATTCACCCCTCCACTTT.

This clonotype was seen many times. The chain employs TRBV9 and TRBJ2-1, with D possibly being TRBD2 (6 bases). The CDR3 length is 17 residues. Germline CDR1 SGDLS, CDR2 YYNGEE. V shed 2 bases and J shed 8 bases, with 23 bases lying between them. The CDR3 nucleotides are TGTGCCAGCAGCGTTGGGGGATGGAGGGACCCTACGGATGAGCAGTTCTTC. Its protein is CASSVGGWRDPTDEQFF.

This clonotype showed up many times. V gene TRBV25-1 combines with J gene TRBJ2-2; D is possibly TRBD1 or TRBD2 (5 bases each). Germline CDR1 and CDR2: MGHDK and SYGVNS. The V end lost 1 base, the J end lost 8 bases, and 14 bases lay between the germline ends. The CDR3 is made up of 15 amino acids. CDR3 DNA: TGTGCCAGCAGTGAATGGGACCCTCGCGGGGGGGAGCTGTTTTTT. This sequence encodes CASSEWDPRGGELFF.

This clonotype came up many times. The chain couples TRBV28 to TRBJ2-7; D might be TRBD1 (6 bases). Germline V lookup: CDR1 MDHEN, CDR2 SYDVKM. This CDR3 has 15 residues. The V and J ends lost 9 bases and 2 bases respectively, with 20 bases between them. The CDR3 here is CASLTRRQGPYEQYF. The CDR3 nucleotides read TGTGCCAGTCTGACACGGAGGCAGGGGCCCTACGAGCAGTACTTC.

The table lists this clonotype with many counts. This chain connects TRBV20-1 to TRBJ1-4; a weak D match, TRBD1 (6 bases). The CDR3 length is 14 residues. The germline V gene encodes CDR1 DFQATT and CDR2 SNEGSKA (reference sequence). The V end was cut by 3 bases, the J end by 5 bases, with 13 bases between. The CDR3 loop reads CSASVGGRNEKLFF. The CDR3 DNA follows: TGCAGTGCTAGCGTGGGGGGCAGGAATGAAAAACTGTTTTTT.

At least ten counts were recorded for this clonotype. The CDR3 reads CASSLLAGYEQYF. The CDR3 nucleotides are TGTGCCAGCAGTTTACTAGCGGGTTACGAGCAGTACTTC. V usage is TRBV6-2 or TRBV6-3 and J usage is TRBJ2-7, with 9 bases matching TRBD2. The CDR3 length is 13 residues. V was clipped by 4 bases and J by 4 bases; unmatched bases: 2. Germline V gene data show CDR1 as MNHEY and CDR2 as SVGEGT.

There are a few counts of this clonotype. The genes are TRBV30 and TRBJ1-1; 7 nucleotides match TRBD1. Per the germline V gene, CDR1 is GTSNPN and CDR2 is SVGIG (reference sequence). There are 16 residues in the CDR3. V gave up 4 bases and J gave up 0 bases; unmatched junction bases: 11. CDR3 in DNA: TGTGCCTGGAAAGTTGGACTGGGACAGTTGAACACTGAAGCTTTCTTT. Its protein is CAWKVGLGQLNTEAFF. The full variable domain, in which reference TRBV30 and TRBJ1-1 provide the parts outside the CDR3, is SQTIHQWPATLVQPVGSPLSLECTVEGTSNPNLYWYRQAAGRGLQLLFYSVGIGQISSEVPQNLSASRPQDRQFILSSKKLLLSDSGFYLCAWKVGLGQLNTEAFFGQGTRLTVV.

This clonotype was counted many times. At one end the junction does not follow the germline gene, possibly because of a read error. The CDR3 loop reads CASSFRPGSEQYF. In DNA, the CDR3 is TGCGCCAGCAGCTTCCGCCCAGGGTCCGAGCAGTACTTC. The chain recombines TRBV5-4 with TRBJ2-7; TRBD1 might be the D (5 bases). Germline CDR1 and CDR2: SGHNT and YYREEE (reference sequence). The CDR3 length is 13 residues.

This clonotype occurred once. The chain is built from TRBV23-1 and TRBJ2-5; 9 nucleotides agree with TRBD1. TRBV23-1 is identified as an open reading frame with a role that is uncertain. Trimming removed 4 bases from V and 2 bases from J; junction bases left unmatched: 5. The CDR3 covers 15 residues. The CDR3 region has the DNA TGCGCCAGCAGTCGGGGACAGGGCTCACAAGAGACCCAGTACTTC. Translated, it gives CASSRGQGSQETQYF.

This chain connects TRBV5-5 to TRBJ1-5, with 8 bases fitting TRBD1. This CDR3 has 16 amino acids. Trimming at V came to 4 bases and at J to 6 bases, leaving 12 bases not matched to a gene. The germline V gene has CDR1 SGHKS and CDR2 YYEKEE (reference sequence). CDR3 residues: CASSPDRARLGQPQHF. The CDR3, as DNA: TGTGCCAGCAGCCCGGACAGGGCACGTCTCGGTCAGCCCCAGCATTTT.

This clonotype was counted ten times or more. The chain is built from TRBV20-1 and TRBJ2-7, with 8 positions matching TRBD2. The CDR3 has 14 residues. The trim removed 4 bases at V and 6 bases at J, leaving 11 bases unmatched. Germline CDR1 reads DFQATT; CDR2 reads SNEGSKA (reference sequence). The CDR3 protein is CSATLAGGVGEQYF. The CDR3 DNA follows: TGCAGTGCTACCCTGGCGGGGGGCGTGGGCGAGCAGTACTTC.

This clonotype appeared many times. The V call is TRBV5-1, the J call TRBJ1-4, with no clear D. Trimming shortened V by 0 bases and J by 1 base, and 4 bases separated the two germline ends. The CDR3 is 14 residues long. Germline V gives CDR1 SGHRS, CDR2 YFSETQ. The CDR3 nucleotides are TGCGCCAGCAGCTTGGCAGGAACTAATGAAAAACTGTTTTTT. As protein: CASSLAGTNEKLFF.